This T cell receptor beta chain was captured by sequencing in a study of shared clonotypes between healthy human individuals. Overall study results and limits: Clonotypes shared by all four sorted-subset donors had higher generation probabilities than non-shared clonotypes.

V was cut by 5 bases and J by 0 bases, with 11 bases left in between. The V gene's germline CDR1 is SGHTA and CDR2 FQGNSA. The CDR3 is 15 residues long. Naive CD8 cells comprised CD45RO-negative, CCR7-positively selected cells, excluding terminally differentiated effector memory CD45RA+ cells. Donors comprised only Caucasian adults living in Nashville, Tennessee. Turning to this clone: The antigen is not known.

Replicate PCRs from sorted subsets contained about 0.2 ug DNA, which is roughly 30,000 T cell genomes. How the authors handled the data: Filtering differed, since immunoSEQ gave only junction sequences and no quality scores. Sequencing was performed with immunoSEQ multiplex PCR; in TCRdb, only in-frame clones are kept and a portion is missing. The V and J calls and clone size come from that table; D and trimming were worked out from the DNA. In the table there are about 2.1 million clones, over 85% of which are singletons. The genes are TRBV7-2 and TRBJ1-3; D possibly corresponds to TRBD1 (5 bases). The TCR comes from a man in his late teens or twenties in good health. Some clones in this sample may be carry-over from other donors' samples. Sequencing used naive CD8+ T cells from PBMCs. The CDR3 sequence: CASSLLGDSGNTIYF. The CDR3, as DNA: TGTGCCAGCAGCCTTCTGGGGGACTCTGGAAACACCATATATTTT.